The 19 T cell receptor beta chains below were found in one sample sequenced in a study of vaccination effects on CD4 cells after COVID-19 (dated by TCRdb to between 2020 and 2023). These receptors' targets are unknown. To prepare the library, the immunoSEQ multiplex PCR assay was applied. TCRdb mirrors the immuneACCESS table, restricted to in-frame sequences. Some clones are absent from its copies; in checked studies, under half trace to an unresolved V gene, and the reason for the others is unknown. The sample table holds 40,000 to 45,000 clones, of which under 70% were seen once. Of the sample, 7% to 8% falls within the top ten clones. After 10 to 11 days of culture, CD4+ T cells were isolated with the EasySep CD4+ T cell isolation kit. Two doses of either the BNT162b2 or the mRNA-1273 mRNA SARS-CoV-2 vaccine were administered to participants. The sequences come from CD4+ T cells from PBMCs cultured without peptide, collected after COVID-19 vaccination. All receptors come from a human donor who received a COVID-19 vaccine.

This clone was seen a single time. The rearrangement links TRBV7-8 to TRBJ1-4; D possibly corresponds to TRBD1 (6 bases). The CDR3 has 15 residues. V lost 1 base and J 7 bases, leaving 13 bases between the germline ends. CDR1 is SGHVS and CDR2 is FQNEAQ in the germline V gene. The CDR3: CASSLEGGLGEKLFF. As DNA, the CDR3 is TGTGCCAGCAGCTTAGAGGGGGGTCTAGGTGAAAAACTGTTTTTT.

The chain combines TRBV24-1 with TRBJ1-2; 8 positions agree with TRBD1. CDR3 size: 17 residues. Germline V gives CDR1 KGHDR, CDR2 SFDVKD. The ends lost 4 bases at V and 2 bases at J; junction bases unmatched: 11. CDR3 sequence (DNA): TGTGCCACCAGTGACGGACACCAGGGGGCTTCGAACTATGGCTACACCTTC. The encoded protein is CATSDGHQGASNYGYTF.

V usage is TRBV29-1 and J usage is TRBJ2-1, with TRBD2 matching over 9 bases. The ends lost 4 bases at V and 2 bases at J; junction bases unmatched: 3. The CDR3 is made up of 14 amino acids. CDR1 and CDR2 from the germline V gene are SQVTM and ANQGSEA. The CDR3 spells CSVGTSETYNEQFF. The CDR3 DNA reads TGCAGCGTTGGGACTAGCGAGACCTACAATGAGCAGTTCTTC.

This clone was detected once. The rearrangement uses TRBV11-2 and TRBJ2-1, with 7 bases lining up with TRBD1. This CDR3 is 17 amino acids long. The germline gives CDR1 SGHAT, CDR2 FQNNGV. J gave up 5 bases and V 1 base, and 11 bases lay outside the gene matches. The CDR3 reads CASSLGGTALLNNEQFF. CDR3 bases: TGTGCCAGCAGCTTAGGGGGGACAGCGCTTCTCAACAATGAGCAGTTCTTC.

The genes are TRBV7-2 and TRBJ1-1, with 9 bases aligning to TRBD1. The CDR3 totals 13 residues. Germline CDR1 SGHTA, CDR2 FQGNSA. Losses at the gene ends were 3 bases for V and 4 bases for J; bases not matched to a gene: 0. CDR3 nucleotide sequence: TGTGCCAGCAGCTTGACAGGGGGCACTGAAGCTTTCTTT. Amino acid sequence: CASSLTGGTEAFF.

This clone came up a few times. The chain has TRBV18 and TRBJ1-1; D gene unclear. Germline V CDR1 and CDR2: KGHSH, LQKENI. The length of the CDR3 is 13 residues. V was cut by 0 bases and J by 3 bases, with 5 bases left in between. The CDR3 sequence is CASSPPLDTEAFF. DNA of the CDR3: TGTGCCAGCTCACCACCGCTGGACACTGAAGCTTTCTTT.

Turning to this clone: A read error may account for a junction end that differs from germline. The genes are TRBV29-1 and TRBJ2-5; tentative D call: TRBD1 (5 bases). This CDR3 has 13 amino acids. Germline V gives CDR1 SQVTM, CDR2 ANQGSEA. The chain's CDR3 is CSVEGGTQGTQYF. CDR3 nucleotides: TGCAGCGTTGAAGGGGGCACACAAGGGACCCAGTACTTC.

V is TRBV19 and J is TRBJ1-1; no clear D gene. Trimming left V 0 bases short and J 1 base short, with 3 bases between. Germline CDR1 and CDR2: LNHDA and SQIVND (reference sequence). The CDR3 runs to 13 residues. The CDR3 spells CASSIEQNTEAFF. The CDR3 nucleotides are TGTGCCAGTAGTATAGAACAGAACACTGAAGCTTTCTTT. Full variable domain (missing parts from reference TRBV19 and TRBJ1-1): DGGITQSPKYLFRKEGQNVTLSCEQNLNHDAMYWYRQDPGQGLRLIYYSQIVNDFQKGDIAEGYSVSREKKESFPLTVTSAQKNPTAFYLCASSIEQNTEAFFGQGTRLTVV.

The rearrangement uses TRBV6-6 and TRBJ2-7; D is possibly TRBD1 (5 bases). CDR1 is MNHNY, CDR2 SVGAGI, per germline (reference sequence). This CDR3 region has 14 residues. Trimming left V 6 bases short and J 3 bases short, with 15 bases between. The CDR3 sequence is CASRPDNSHYEQYF. The CDR3 DNA is TGTGCCAGCAGACCGGACAACTCTCACTACGAGCAGTACTTC.

The chain has TRBV7-8 and TRBJ2-5; weak D call: TRBD2 (6 bases). CDR1 and CDR2 (germline): SGHVS, FQNEAQ. This CDR3 contains 14 residues. V gave up 8 bases and J gave up 5 bases, with 18 bases separating them. CDR3 amino acids: CASGPGARGETQYF. Written as DNA, the CDR3 is TGTGCCAGCGGCCCCGGGGCACGGGGGGAGACCCAGTACTTC. Drawing the rest from reference TRBV7-8 and TRBJ2-5, the complete variable domain is GAGVSQSPRYKVAKRGQDVALRCDPISGHVSLFWYQQALGQGPEFLTYFQNEAQLDKSGLPSDRFFAERPEGSVSTLKIQRTQQEDSAVYLCASGPGARGETQYFGPGTRLLVL.

V usage is TRBV18 and J usage is TRBJ1-2, with TRBD1 as a possible D gene (5 bases). Trimming stripped 2 bases from V and 3 bases from J, with 10 bases between. The CDR3 spans 14 residues. Germline CDR1 KGHSH, CDR2 LQKENI. CDR3 sequence reads: CASSPTRGDYGYTF. CDR3 bases: TGTGCCAGCTCACCAACAAGGGGCGACTATGGCTACACCTTC.

The chain recombines TRBV6-4 with TRBJ1-1, with 7 bases lining up with TRBD1. Germline lookup yields CDR1 MRHNA and CDR2 SNTAGT. V was pared by 6 bases and J by 1 base, with 5 bases of the junction left unmatched. This CDR3 region has 14 residues. The CDR3 DNA follows: TGTGCCAGCAGCGCGGGACAGAGGAACACTGAAGCTTTCTTT. Translated, it gives CASSAGQRNTEAFF.

CDR3 sequence: CASSPSGTTQETQYF. Here the CDR3 DNA reads TGTGCCAGTAGTCCTAGCGGGACTACCCAAGAGACCCAGTACTTC. The chain employs TRBV19 and TRBJ2-5, with TRBD2 matching over 9 bases. This CDR3 has 15 amino acids. Trimming took 5 bases from V and 1 from J; bases not matched to a gene: 5. Germline V gene data show CDR1 as LNHDA and CDR2 as SQIVND (reference sequence).

Of note for this clone: The same CDR3 also results from other DNA sequences found in this sample. The chain has TRBV12-3 or TRBV12-4 and TRBJ1-2; D call uncertain. V dropped 3 bases and J dropped 4 bases, with 9 bases sitting between them. The CDR3 extends over 13 amino acids. CDR3 sequence (DNA): TGTGCCAGCAGTTTGGCAGGTCCCTATGGCTACACCTTC. Translating gives CASSLAGPYGYTF.

The J gene is TRBJ1-5, the V gene TRBV11-3; TRBD1 is a possible D gene (5 bases). The CDR3 length is 15 residues. V was pared by 0 bases and J by 4 bases, with 10 bases between. Per the germline V gene, CDR1 is SGHNT and CDR2 is YENEEA. The CDR3 DNA follows: TGTGCCAGCAGCTTAGACAGGGAGGCGAATCAGCCCCAGCATTTT. Its translation is CASSLDREANQPQHF.

The chain is built from TRBV1 and TRBJ1-5; the table's D call, TRBD1, has no DNA check behind it. TRBV1 is a recognized pseudogene. The CDR3 loop spans 17 amino acids. CDR3 residues: CTSSQGTGRWSNQPQHF. The CDR3 DNA sequence: TGCACCAGCAGCCAAGGGACAGGGCGGTGGAGCAATCAGCCCCAGCATTTT.

This sequence joins TRBV10-1 and TRBJ2-3; 8 bases agree with TRBD2. V lost 0 bases, J lost 5 bases, and 4 bases stayed unmatched. Germline assignment: CDR1 WNHNN and CDR2 SYGVQD (reference sequence). The CDR3 length is 15 residues. The CDR3 nucleotides read TGCGCCAGCAGTGAGTCCGGGGGGGCGGGAGATACGCAGTATTTT. This gives the protein CASSESGGAGDTQYF.

The rearrangement joins TRBV10-2 to TRBJ2-2, with D perhaps matching TRBD2 (7 bases). This CDR3 is 16 amino acids long. Germline-derived CDR1 and CDR2 are WSHSY and SAAADI. With 8 bases removed from V and 5 bases from J, the gap between germline ends came to 21 bases. The CDR3 loop is CASEDVGGGLTGELFF. CDR3 in DNA: TGCGCCAGCGAGGATGTTGGGGGGGGGCTTACCGGGGAGCTGTTTTTT.

The V call is TRBV5-1, the J call TRBJ1-4, with a weak D call TRBD1 (5 bases). The germline V gene encodes CDR1 SGHRS and CDR2 YFSETQ. This CDR3 spans 15 amino acids. V was shortened by 8 bases and J by 0 bases, with 14 bases between the two germline ends. In DNA form, the CDR3 reads TGCGCCAGTAGTGGGGGTTTCGCAACTAATGAAAAACTGTTTTTT. Its translation: CASSGGFATNEKLFF.